The 17 T cell receptor beta chains below come from one sample, sequenced in a study of STAT5B mutations in CD4+ large granular lymphocyte leukemia. TCRdb's copy holds only in-frame clones and misses some; the assay was immunoSEQ multiplex PCR. The table includes about 380 clones, roughly 63% detected once. Sequencing input: PBMCs. These TCRs come from a woman aged 50 to 60 with CD4+ T-cell large granular lymphocyte leukemia.

The table lists this clone with a count of one. The chain recombines TRBV29-1 with TRBJ2-5; 10 bases line up with TRBD2. The germline V gene encodes CDR1 SQVTM and CDR2 ANQGSEA. The CDR3 covers 15 residues. With 0 bases clipped from V and 1 base from J, the junction kept 2 bases outside the gene matches. CDR3 region: CSVEELAGPQETQYF. The CDR3 bases are TGCAGCGTTGAAGAACTAGCGGGGCCCCAAGAGACCCAGTACTTC.

The chain recombines TRBV14 with TRBJ2-5; a possible D gene is TRBD1 (5 bases). The DNA end is more similar to TRBJ2-7, so the J call may be wrong. This CDR3 is built from 18 residues. Per the germline V gene, CDR1 is SGHDN and CDR2 is FVKESK. The DNA of the CDR3 is TGTGCCAGCAGCCAAGCCGGTCCCTCGGACAACCGAAAGTACGAGCAGTACTTC. Translation: CASSQAGPSDNRKYEQYF.

This chain joins TRBV6-1 and TRBJ1-1, with TRBD1 identical over 9 bases. CDR3 length: 12 amino acids. From germline, CDR1 is MNHNS and CDR2 SASEGT. The J segment lost 6 bases and the V segment lost 10 bases, leaving 6 bases of the junction unmatched. CDR3 sequence reads: CATHRGLSEAFF. Here the CDR3 DNA reads TGTGCCACCCACAGGGGGCTTTCTGAAGCTTTCTTT.

V and J are TRBV6-1 and TRBJ2-7, with D perhaps assigned TRBD1 or TRBD2 (6 bases each). Germline CDR1 and CDR2: MNHNS and SASEGT. CDR3 length: 14 residues. Trimming took 6 bases from V and 1 from J, leaving 13 bases between them. The CDR3 reads CASSPRGESYEQYF. In DNA form, the CDR3 reads TGTGCCAGCAGCCCGAGGGGGGAATCCTACGAGCAGTACTTC.

CDR3 nucleotides: TGTGCCAGCAGCCCACGGGATTCCACGAGCTCCTACAATGAGCAGTTCTTC. As protein: CASSPRDSTSSYNEQFF. The rearrangement links TRBV9 to TRBJ2-1; D is perhaps TRBD2 (5 bases). Germline CDR1 SGDLS, CDR2 YYNGEE. CDR3 size: 17 residues. V shed 4 bases and J shed 0 bases, with 17 bases lying between them.

V usage is TRBV2 and J usage is TRBJ2-3, with a tentative D call TRBD2 (6 bases). Trimming cost V 6 bases and J 2 bases, with 24 bases left between them. The CDR3 extends over 18 amino acids. Germline V gene sequence: CDR1 SNHLY, CDR2 FYNNEI. The CDR3 DNA reads as TGTGCCAGCAGAGACTGGGGGGACTCCTCAAATTCCACAGATACGCAGTATTTT. Residues: CASRDWGDSSNSTDTQYF.

V is TRBV28 and J is TRBJ1-5; 7 bases align to TRBD1. The CDR3 extends over 16 amino acids. The germline CDR1 and CDR2 sequences are MDHEN and SYDVKM. V lost 9 bases, J lost 0 bases, and 11 bases stayed unmatched. CDR3 sequence: CARKRDSSNSNQPQHF. The DNA for the CDR3 is TGTGCCAGAAAACGGGACAGCTCCAATAGCAATCAGCCCCAGCATTTT.

The chain combines TRBV10-3 with TRBJ2-1, with TRBD1 matching over 10 bases. Looked up from germline, CDR1 is ENHRY and CDR2 is SYGVKD. The CDR3 is 15 residues long. After removal of 6 bases from V and 5 bases from J, the junction contained 7 bases not matched to a gene. The CDR3 reads CAISLGTGANNEQFF. Written as DNA, the CDR3 is TGTGCCATCAGCCTCGGGACAGGGGCGAACAATGAGCAGTTCTTC.

The rearrangement links TRBV5-5 to TRBJ1-1; D might be TRBD1 (5 bases). V was clipped by 3 bases and J by 5 bases, with 17 bases between them. In germline, CDR1 is SGHKS, CDR2 YYEKEE (reference sequence). The CDR3 sequence is 15 residues long. The CDR3 spells CASSSYSGAQTEAFF. The CDR3, as DNA: TGTGCCAGCAGCTCCTACTCCGGGGCCCAAACTGAAGCTTTCTTT.

The chain is built from TRBV4-3 and TRBJ2-1; D is ambiguous. Germline V gives CDR1 LGHNA, CDR2 YSLEER. Deletions cut 1 base from V and 7 bases from J, with 11 bases between. This CDR3 comprises 14 residues. CDR3 region: CASSQGGRQNEQFF. The CDR3 nucleotides are TGCGCCAGCAGCCAAGGTGGCAGGCAGAATGAGCAGTTCTTC.

This clone is judged large (0.1 to 1%). This rearrangement joins TRBV27 to TRBJ1-1, with TRBD1 matching over 8 bases. CDR1 is MNHEY and CDR2 is SMNVEV in the germline V gene (reference sequence). J gave up 5 bases and V 5 bases, and 7 bases lay outside the gene matches. The CDR3 has 14 residues. CDR3 sequence reads: CASSIQGDGTEAFF. CDR3 bases: TGTGCCAGCAGTATACAGGGGGACGGAACTGAAGCTTTCTTT.

This chain uses TRBV5-5 with TRBJ1-2; D gene unclear. CDR1 and CDR2 from the germline V gene are SGHKS and YYEKEE (reference sequence). The germline V and J ends were trimmed by 0 bases and 6 bases, with 9 bases remaining between them. This CDR3 region has 13 residues. Written as DNA, the CDR3 is TGTGCCAGCAGCTTGGGGACTCAAGATGGCTACACCTTC. Residues: CASSLGTQDGYTF.

This clone was counted a single time. CDR3 coding DNA: TGTGCCAGCAGCTTAGGTAAGGGGAGCTACGAGCAGTACTTC. Encoded protein: CASSLGKGSYEQYF. This chain connects TRBV7-2 to TRBJ2-7, with D perhaps matching TRBD1 or TRBD2 (5 bases each). CDR1 and CDR2 (germline): SGHTA, FQGNSA. This CDR3 has 14 residues. V shed 1 base and J shed 3 bases, with 10 bases lying between them.

This clone was counted between two and nine times. CDR3 in amino acids: CASSIGSDYNNEQFF. The CDR3 DNA reads TGTGCCAGCAGCATCGGCTCCGACTACAACAATGAGCAGTTCTTC. The rearrangement uses TRBV4-2 and TRBJ2-1; a weak D match, TRBD2 (5 bases). CDR3 length: 15 residues. CDR1 and CDR2 from the germline V gene are LGHNA and YNFKEQ. V gave up 5 bases and J gave up 5 bases, with 16 bases separating them.

The J gene is TRBJ1-1, the V gene TRBV28; D not resolved. The germline CDR1 and CDR2 sequences are MDHEN and SYDVKM. V was pared by 1 base and J by 3 bases, with 12 bases between. This CDR3 spans 15 amino acids. CDR3 amino acids: CASSLFPGMDTEAFF. For the CDR3, the DNA is TGTGCCAGCAGTTTATTCCCGGGGATGGACACTGAAGCTTTCTTT.

This clone was counted a few times. CDR3 protein: CSAAPRERGYTF. CDR3 nucleotide sequence: TGCAGCGCTGCCCCTCGGGAGCGAGGCTACACCTTC. V is TRBV29-1 and J is TRBJ1-2; D gene unclear. The CDR3 consists of 12 residues. Trimming cost V 7 bases and J 8 bases, with 17 bases left between them. Germline V lookup: CDR1 SQVTM, CDR2 ANQGSEA.

This clone is large in the sample. This chain joins TRBV7-9 and TRBJ2-7; unclear D gene. Germline CDR1 reads SEHNR; CDR2 reads FQNEAQ (reference sequence). The CDR3 runs 13 residues. The germline V and J ends were trimmed by 5 bases and 7 bases, with 15 bases remaining between them. The DNA for the CDR3 is TGTGCCAGCAGCCCTGGGAATTGGAAGGAGCAGTACTTC. Protein: CASSPGNWKEQYF.